This entry describes one T cell receptor beta chain. Its antigen is as yet unknown. Trimming pared 4 bases from V and 10 bases from J, leaving 14 bases between. Germline V gene data show CDR1 as MNHEY and CDR2 as SMNVEV (reference sequence). The CDR3 sequence is 13 residues long. The method was immunoSEQ multiplex PCR; TCRdb's version includes in-frame clones alone and lacks a portion of them. This sample carries under 80,000 clones, 85% of them seen once, and the ten largest clones take less than 5%. This sample stems from a study of OX40 agonist ivuxolimab in advanced cancers. Study background: In this cohort, patients received ivuxolimab, an agonistic anti-OX40 (CD134) antibody.

Study conclusions and caveats: Also present in some nonresponders was a low level of normalized T-cell clonal expansion.

Source: CD4+ or CD8+ T cells sorted from blood, taken in a trial of the OX40 agonist ivuxolimab. The TCR was taken from an adult with an advanced solid tumor such as melanoma, head and neck, liver or kidney cancer. The chain combines TRBV27 with TRBJ2-1, with D perhaps TRBD1 (6 bases). CDR3 coding DNA: TGTGCCAGCAGTTCCCTCCCCCAGGGGGAGCAGTTCTTC. As protein: CASSSLPQGEQFF.